This T cell receptor beta chain appears in the sequencing data of a study of T-cell memory formation after mild COVID-19. Study as a whole: TCR clusters mostly belonged to single donors.

Study-wide points: Pre-infection memory held some responding clones, suggesting pre-existing cross-reactive T cells responded.

This clonotype was seen repeatedly, ten times or more. The antigen remains undetermined. V was cut by 3 bases and J by 4 bases, with 13 bases left in between. Looked up from germline, CDR1 is SGHRS and CDR2 is YFSETQ. The CDR3 contains 14 residues. In TCRdb, the 5' RACE reads were re-called with MiXCR into one record per CDR3 protein. Of hundreds of thousands of distinct CDR3 sequences in the sample, 20% are singletons; the top ten hold approximately 8.4%. Material for sequencing was PBMCs or a T cell subset sorted from them (not recorded which). The chain recombines TRBV5-1 with TRBJ1-2; the D is unclear. The receptor comes from an adult woman who had mild COVID-19 (a few samples of this study predate the infection). Cell type and time point are not known. The CDR3 is CASSSDGPGYGYTF. The CDR3 DNA follows: TGCGCCAGCAGCTCGGACGGACCGGGCTATGGCTACACCTTC.